Below, 29 T cell receptor beta chains from the same sample are listed, as sequenced in a study of blood T cell repertoires in COVID-19. The repertoire was sequenced with immunoSEQ multiplex PCR; TCRdb's copy has only in-frame clones and lacks some. The sample carries about 160,000 clones, over 75% recorded once. What was sequenced was peripheral blood. The receptor source for this set is a man aged 18 to 29 with COVID-19, enrolled during active disease.

This chain joins TRBV6-2 or TRBV6-3 and TRBJ2-1; the match to TRBD2 covers 13 bases. The CDR3 is 17 residues long. Germline V gene data show CDR1 as MNHEY and CDR2 as SVGEGT. Germline trimming cut 0 bases from V and 9 bases from J; bases unmatched to any gene: 8. The CDR3: CASSYSTSGRTFIEQFF. CDR3 sequence (DNA): TGTGCCAGCAGTTACTCGACTAGCGGGAGGACGTTTATTGAGCAGTTCTTC.

The DNA of the CDR3 is TGTGCCAGCAGCGTGACTAGCGGCAATGAGCAGTTCTTC. Translating gives CASSVTSGNEQFF. The chain recombines TRBV9 with TRBJ2-1, with TRBD2 identical over 9 bases. With V trimmed by 2 bases and J by 6 bases, 0 bases remained unmatched. Germline CDR1 reads SGDLS; CDR2 reads YYNGEE. The CDR3 is made up of 13 amino acids.

This chain uses TRBV28 with TRBJ2-5; D perhaps matches TRBD1 (6 bases). Trimming shortened V by 9 bases and J by 4 bases, and 18 bases separated the two germline ends. Germline CDR1 is MDHEN and CDR2 is SYDVKM. The CDR3 spans 14 residues. The CDR3 coding sequence is TGTGCCAGGATGATGCAGGGGTCGGGAGAGACCCAGTACTTC. It yields the protein CARMMQGSGETQYF.

The chain combines TRBV30 with TRBJ1-1, with D perhaps TRBD1 (5 bases). The CDR3 sequence is 11 residues long. V was clipped by 8 bases and J by 7 bases, with 14 bases between them. Germline V CDR1 and CDR2: GTSNPN, SVGIG (reference sequence). The CDR3: CAGDRGGEAFF. In DNA form, the CDR3 reads TGTGCCGGGGACCGGGGGGGTGAAGCTTTCTTT.

This clone was picked up one time. The rearrangement uses TRBV24-1 and TRBJ2-2; D gene ambiguous. The CDR3 has 14 residues. Germline V lookup: CDR1 KGHDR, CDR2 SFDVKD. Trimming left V 1 base short and J 3 bases short, with 5 bases between. This CDR3 reads CATSDFVDTGELFF. CDR3 in DNA: TGTGCCACCAGTGATTTCGTCGACACCGGGGAGCTGTTTTTT.

The chain uses TRBV19 and TRBJ1-2; D is unclear. V was pared by 10 bases and J by 7 bases, with 13 bases between. Germline loops: CDR1 LNHDA, CDR2 SQIVND (reference sequence). This CDR3 contains 11 residues. The CDR3 nucleotides are TGTGCCACCCTATCTGTGCGTGGCTACACCTTC. Its translation: CATLSVRGYTF. Complete variable domain (other parts from reference TRBV19 and TRBJ1-2): DGGITQSPKYLFRKEGQNVTLSCEQNLNHDAMYWYRQDPGQGLRLIYYSQIVNDFQKGDIAEGYSVSREKKESFPLTVTSAQKNPTAFYLCATLSVRGYTFGSGTRLTVV.

This chain links TRBV6-6 with TRBJ1-1; 9 bases map to TRBD1. The CDR3 is 14 residues long. Trimming at V came to 6 bases and at J to 1 base, leaving 3 bases not matched to a gene. Germline V lookup: CDR1 MNHNY, CDR2 SVGAGI (reference sequence). The CDR3 region is CASSRQGGNTEAFF. DNA of the CDR3: TGTGCCAGCAGCCGACAGGGGGGGAACACTGAAGCTTTCTTT.

This rearrangement joins TRBV7-9 to TRBJ1-4, with 10 bases identical to TRBD1. The CDR3 covers 14 residues. CDR1 is SEHNR and CDR2 is FQNEAQ in the germline V gene (reference sequence). V dropped 5 bases and J dropped 8; count of bases not matched to a gene: 5. Here the CDR3 reads CASSVGTGVEKLFF. Written as DNA, the CDR3 is TGTGCCAGCAGCGTCGGGACAGGGGTCGAAAAACTGTTTTTT.

V usage is TRBV29-1 and J usage is TRBJ2-4; weak D call: TRBD2 (5 bases). The germline CDR1 and CDR2 sequences are SQVTM and ANQGSEA. Trimming took off 6 bases at V and 4 bases at J, with 22 bases between the two ends. The CDR3 has 16 amino acids. The CDR3 DNA sequence: TGCAGCGTGACCATCACTAGTTCCCCAAGAAAAAACATTCAGTACTTC. Translation gives CSVTITSSPRKNIQYF.

The chain employs TRBV5-1 and TRBJ2-7; 10 positions match TRBD1. Germline V gene data show CDR1 as SGHRS and CDR2 as YFSETQ. The CDR3 loop spans 15 amino acids. Losses at the gene ends were 4 bases for V and 3 bases for J; bases not matched to a gene: 7. The CDR3 bases are TGCGCCAGCAGCCGAACGGGACAGGGGTACTACGAGCAGTACTTC. It is translated as CASSRTGQGYYEQYF.

The chain uses TRBV4-2 and TRBJ2-7; 12 bases fit TRBD2. The germline V gene encodes CDR1 LGHNA and CDR2 YNFKEQ. This CDR3 is built from 17 residues. Losses at the gene ends were 0 bases for V and 0 bases for J; bases not matched to a gene: 3. CDR3 in amino acids: CASSQEATSGSSYEQYF. The DNA of the CDR3 is TGTGCCAGCAGCCAAGAGGCGACTAGCGGGAGCTCCTACGAGCAGTACTTC.

The gene calls are TRBV18 and TRBJ1-6, with D hard to call. CDR3 length: 18 residues. The V gene's germline CDR1 is KGHSH and CDR2 LQKENI. V lost 0 bases to trimming and J lost 7 bases, with 19 bases between them. This CDR3 is CASSPPAQAGFPNSPLHF. DNA for the CDR3: TGTGCCAGCTCACCACCAGCGCAGGCGGGATTCCCCAATTCACCCCTCCACTTT.

The chain employs TRBV19 and TRBJ2-1; the match to TRBD2 covers 12 bases. Trimming removed 1 base from V and 9 bases from J; junction bases left unmatched: 7. The CDR3 runs to 16 residues. The germline V gene has CDR1 LNHDA and CDR2 SQIVND (reference sequence). CDR3 nucleotides: TGTGCCAGTAGTATAGCAGGACTAGCGGGGAGCACTGAGCAGTTCTTC. Translated, it gives CASSIAGLAGSTEQFF.

The gene calls are TRBV15 and TRBJ1-5, with D maybe TRBD1 (6 bases). CDR3 length: 17 amino acids. With 2 bases removed from V and 4 bases from J, the gap between germline ends came to 18 bases. The germline V gene encodes CDR1 LNHNV and CDR2 YYDKDF (reference sequence). This CDR3 is CATSRPYRQGRNQPQHF. The CDR3 DNA is TGTGCCACCAGCAGACCCTATAGGCAGGGGAGAAATCAGCCCCAGCATTTT.

The chain couples TRBV24-1 to TRBJ2-5; the match to TRBD1 covers 10 bases. V gave up 3 bases and J gave up 5 bases; unmatched junction bases: 14. The CDR3 length is 18 residues. Per the germline V gene, CDR1 is KGHDR and CDR2 is SFDVKD. For the CDR3, the DNA is TGTGCCACCAGTGATGGATACACAGGGACAGGGGCTTGGGAGACCCAGTACTTC. Translating it yields CATSDGYTGTGAWETQYF.

This chain uses TRBV28 with TRBJ2-3, with a tentative D call TRBD2 (5 bases). Germline CDR1 MDHEN, CDR2 SYDVKM. Trimming left V 5 bases short and J 2 bases short, with 14 bases between. The CDR3 spans 15 residues. The CDR3 sequence: CASSPRDRYTDTQYF. CDR3 sequence (DNA): TGTGCCAGCAGTCCCCGGGATCGTTACACAGATACGCAGTATTTT.

This rearrangement joins TRBV19 to TRBJ1-2, with D possibly being TRBD1 (6 bases). Germline V gene data show CDR1 as LNHDA and CDR2 as SQIVND (reference sequence). This CDR3 spans 14 amino acids. Trimming took 8 bases from V and 4 from J, leaving 17 bases between them. Here the CDR3 DNA reads TGTGCCAGTGGCGAGCTGACAGGAATCTATGGCTACACCTTC. Protein sequence: CASGELTGIYGYTF.

This chain connects TRBV5-1 to TRBJ2-7; D perhaps matches TRBD2 (5 bases). The V end lost 0 bases, the J end lost 6 bases, and 10 bases lay between the germline ends. Germline V gene lookup returns CDR1 SGHRS and CDR2 YFSETQ. CDR3 length: 13 residues. For the CDR3, the DNA is TGCGCCAGCAGCTTGGAGTTGGGAGCCGAGCAGTACTTC. It encodes CASSLELGAEQYF.

The rearrangement links TRBV9 to TRBJ1-6; 7 bases are a match to TRBD1. The junction had 4 bases not matched to a gene; V was cut back by 3 bases and J by 4 bases. In germline, CDR1 is SGDLS, CDR2 YYNGEE. The CDR3 length is 15 residues. CDR3 amino acids: CASSEKTGYNSPLHF. The CDR3 DNA follows: TGTGCCAGCAGCGAGAAGACAGGGTATAATTCACCCCTCCACTTT.

The chain combines TRBV2 with TRBJ1-1; D possibly corresponds to TRBD1 (6 bases). Germline loops: CDR1 SNHLY, CDR2 FYNNEI. V was clipped by 3 bases and J by 2 bases, with 19 bases between them. The CDR3 loop spans 17 amino acids. CDR3 coding DNA: TGTGCCAGCAGTGATAAGTCCGGACAGACTTTTAACACTGAAGCTTTCTTT. This encodes CASSDKSGQTFNTEAFF.

V gene TRBV9 combines with J gene TRBJ2-3, with TRBD2 matching 7 bases. V was clipped by 0 bases and J by 2 bases; unmatched bases: 12. CDR1 and CDR2 from the germline V gene are SGDLS and YYNGEE. This CDR3 has 18 residues. The CDR3 is CASSVEEGGGYHTDTQYF. For the CDR3, the DNA is TGTGCCAGCAGCGTAGAGGAGGGCGGGGGATACCACACAGATACGCAGTATTTT.

J is TRBJ2-1 and V is TRBV5-4, with 7 positions matching TRBD2. Germline lookup yields CDR1 SGHNT and CDR2 YYREEE (reference sequence). This CDR3 is built from 13 residues. V was clipped by 4 bases and J by 6 bases; unmatched bases: 4. CDR3 protein: CASSPPSGNEQFF. The CDR3 bases are TGTGCCAGCAGCCCCCCTAGCGGCAATGAGCAGTTCTTC. The full variable domain, rest sourced from reference TRBV5-4 and TRBJ2-1, is ETGVTQSPTHLIKTRGQQVTLRCSSQSGHNTVSWYQQALGQGPQFIFQYYREEENGRGNFPPRFSGLQFPNYSSELNVNALELDDSALYLCASSPPSGNEQFFGPGTRLTVL.

This clone was found a few times. At the DNA level, this CDR3 is encoded by other sequences in the same sample as well. The J gene is TRBJ1-1, the V gene TRBV5-1; perhaps TRBD1 as D (5 bases). CDR3 length equals 14 residues. The V gene's germline CDR1 is SGHRS and CDR2 YFSETQ. Between the trimmed V and J ends, which lost 0 bases and 1 base, there was a span of 7 bases. CDR3 sequence: CASSLGDRNTEAFF. CDR3 sequence (DNA): TGCGCCAGCAGCTTGGGCGACAGGAACACTGAAGCTTTCTTT. Together with reference TRBV5-1 and TRBJ1-1, the CDR3 gives the full variable domain: KAGVTQTPRYLIKTRGQQVTLSCSPISGHRSVSWYQQTPGQGLQFLFEYFSETQRNKGNFPGRFSGRQFSNSRSEMNVSTLELGDSALYLCASSLGDRNTEAFFGQGTRLTVV.

This rearrangement joins TRBV15 to TRBJ1-4; TRBD1 matches 7 bases. Germline V gene lookup returns CDR1 LNHNV and CDR2 YYDKDF (reference sequence). CDR3 length: 15 residues. J was trimmed by 7 bases and V by 0 bases; bases with no gene match: 5. CDR3 sequence reads: CATSRDRGIGEKLFF. CDR3 coding DNA: TGTGCCACCAGCAGAGACAGGGGGATAGGTGAAAAACTGTTTTTT.

The chain joins TRBV15 to TRBJ2-4, with 8 bases that match TRBD2. CDR3 length: 15 amino acids. Per the germline V gene, CDR1 is LNHNV and CDR2 is YYDKDF (reference sequence). The V gene end was trimmed by 0 bases and the J gene end by 7 bases; junction bases not matched to a gene: 5. The chain's CDR3 is CATSREGGGPNIQYF. The DNA for the CDR3 is TGTGCCACCAGCAGAGAAGGCGGGGGGCCGAACATTCAGTACTTC.

The chain combines TRBV28 with TRBJ2-7, with 8 bases that match TRBD2. V was clipped by 3 bases and J by 2 bases; unmatched bases: 3. Germline V gives CDR1 MDHEN, CDR2 SYDVKM. The CDR3 contains 14 residues. In DNA, the CDR3 is TGTGCCAGCAGTTTCGGACTAGCCGCCTACGAGCAGTACTTC. This encodes CASSFGLAAYEQYF.

The V call is TRBV28, the J call TRBJ2-7; 10 positions agree with TRBD2. Germline V gene sequence: CDR1 MDHEN, CDR2 SYDVKM. V lost 3 bases to trimming and J lost 2 bases; unmatched junction nucleotides: 10. CDR3 length: 17 amino acids. The CDR3 nucleotides read TGTGCCAGCAGTTTTGGAATTCGGCTAGCGGGGGCCTACGAGCAGTACTTC. This encodes CASSFGIRLAGAYEQYF.

This clone was seen many times. The CDR3 bases are TGTGCCAGCAGCGCCGACAGGGGGCCCTATGGCTACACCTTC. Protein product: CASSADRGPYGYTF. The chain has TRBV9 and TRBJ1-2; TRBD1 matches at 10 bases. The length of the CDR3 is 14 residues. With V trimmed by 3 bases and J by 4 bases, 3 bases remained unmatched. CDR1 is SGDLS, CDR2 YYNGEE, per germline.

This chain joins TRBV28 and TRBJ1-1, with 10 nucleotides matching TRBD1. CDR3 length equals 16 residues. The V segment lost 3 bases and the J segment 4 bases; nucleotides outside the gene matches: 8. CDR1 and CDR2 (germline): MDHEN, SYDVKM. CDR3 DNA sequence: TGTGCCAGCAGTTTCTTGCCGGGACAGGGGTTCACTGAAGCTTTCTTT. It encodes CASSFLPGQGFTEAFF.